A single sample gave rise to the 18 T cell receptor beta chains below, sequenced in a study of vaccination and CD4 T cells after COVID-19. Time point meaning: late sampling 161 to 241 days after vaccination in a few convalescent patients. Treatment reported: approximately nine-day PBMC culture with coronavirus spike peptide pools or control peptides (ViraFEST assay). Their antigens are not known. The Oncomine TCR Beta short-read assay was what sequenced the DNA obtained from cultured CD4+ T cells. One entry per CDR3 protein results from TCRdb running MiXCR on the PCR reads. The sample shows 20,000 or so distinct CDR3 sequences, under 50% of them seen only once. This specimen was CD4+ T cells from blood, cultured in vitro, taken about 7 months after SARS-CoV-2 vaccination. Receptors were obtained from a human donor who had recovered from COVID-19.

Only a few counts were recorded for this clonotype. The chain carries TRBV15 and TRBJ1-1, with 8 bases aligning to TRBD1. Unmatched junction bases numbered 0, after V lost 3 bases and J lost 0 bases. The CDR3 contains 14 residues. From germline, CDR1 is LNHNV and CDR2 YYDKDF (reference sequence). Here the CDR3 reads CATSRGQVNTEAFF. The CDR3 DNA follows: TGTGCCACCAGCAGGGGACAGGTGAACACTGAAGCTTTCTTT.

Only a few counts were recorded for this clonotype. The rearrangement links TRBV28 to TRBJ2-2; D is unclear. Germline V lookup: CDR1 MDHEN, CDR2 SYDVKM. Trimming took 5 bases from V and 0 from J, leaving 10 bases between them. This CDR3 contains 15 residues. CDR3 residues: CASSTDATNTGELFF. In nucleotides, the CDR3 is TGTGCCAGCAGTACAGACGCAACGAACACCGGGGAGCTGTTTTTT. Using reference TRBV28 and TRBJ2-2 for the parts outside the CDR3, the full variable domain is DVKVTQSSRYLVKRTGEKVFLECVQDMDHENMFWYRQDPGLGLRLIYFSYDVKMKEKGDIPEGYSVSREKKERFSLILESASTNQTSMYLCASSTDATNTGELFFGEGSRLTVL.

CDR3 region: CASSKGRGRSTEAFF. The CDR3 DNA reads as TGTGCCAGCAGCAAGGGGCGGGGCCGGTCCACTGAAGCTTTCTTT. This chain joins TRBV25-1 and TRBJ1-1; tentatively, D is TRBD1 (5 bases). From germline, CDR1 is MGHDK and CDR2 SYGVNS. The CDR3 has 15 residues. Trimming pared 6 bases from V and 4 bases from J, leaving 18 bases between.

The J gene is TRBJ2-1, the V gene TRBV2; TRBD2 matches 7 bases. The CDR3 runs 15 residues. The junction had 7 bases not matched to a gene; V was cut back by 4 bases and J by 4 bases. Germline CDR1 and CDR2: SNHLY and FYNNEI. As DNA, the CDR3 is TGTGCCAGCAGTGGGTGGGCTAGCGGTTACAATGAGCAGTTCTTC. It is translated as CASSGWASGYNEQFF.

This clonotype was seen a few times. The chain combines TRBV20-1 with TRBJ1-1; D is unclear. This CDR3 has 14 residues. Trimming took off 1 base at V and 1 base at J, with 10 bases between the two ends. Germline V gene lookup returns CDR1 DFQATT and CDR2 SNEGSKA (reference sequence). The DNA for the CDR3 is TGCAGTGCTAGAGTTTGGGCAGAGAACACTGAAGCTTTCTTT. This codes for CSARVWAENTEAFF.

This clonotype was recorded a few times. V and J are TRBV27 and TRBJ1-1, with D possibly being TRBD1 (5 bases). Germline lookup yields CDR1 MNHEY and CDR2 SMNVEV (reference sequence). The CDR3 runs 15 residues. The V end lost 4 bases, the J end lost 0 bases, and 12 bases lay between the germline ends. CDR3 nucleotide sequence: TGTGCCAGCAGTTCCCGACAGATTATGAACACTGAAGCTTTCTTT. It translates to CASSSRQIMNTEAFF.

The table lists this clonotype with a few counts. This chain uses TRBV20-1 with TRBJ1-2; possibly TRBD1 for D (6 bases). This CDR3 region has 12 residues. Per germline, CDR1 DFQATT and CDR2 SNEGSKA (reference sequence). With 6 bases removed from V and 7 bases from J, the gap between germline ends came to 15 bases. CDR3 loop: CSATPGGPGYTF. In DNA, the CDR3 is TGCAGTGCCACCCCCGGGGGGCCTGGCTACACCTTC.

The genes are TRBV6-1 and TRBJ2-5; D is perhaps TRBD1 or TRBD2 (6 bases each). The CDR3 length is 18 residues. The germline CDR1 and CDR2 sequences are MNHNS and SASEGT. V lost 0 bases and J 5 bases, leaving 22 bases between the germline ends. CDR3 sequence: CASSEAPGGGNTGETQYF. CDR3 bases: TGTGCCAGCAGTGAAGCCCCCGGGGGCGGCAACACAGGGGAGACCCAGTACTTC.

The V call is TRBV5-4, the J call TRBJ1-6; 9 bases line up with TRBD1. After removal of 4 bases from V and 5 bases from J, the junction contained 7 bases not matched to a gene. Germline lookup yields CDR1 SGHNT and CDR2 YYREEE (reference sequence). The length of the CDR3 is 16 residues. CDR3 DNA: TGTGCCAGCAGCCGGGACAGGGCGCCCCATAATTCACCCCTCCACTTT. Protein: CASSRDRAPHNSPLHF.

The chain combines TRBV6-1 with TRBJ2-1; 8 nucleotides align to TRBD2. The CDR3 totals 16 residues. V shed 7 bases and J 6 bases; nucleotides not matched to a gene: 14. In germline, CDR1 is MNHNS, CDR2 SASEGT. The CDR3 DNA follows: TGTGCCAGCAAAACGGGGGGGCAGCGGAGAACCAATGAGCAGTTCTTC. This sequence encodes CASKTGGQRRTNEQFF.

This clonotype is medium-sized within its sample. The CDR3 is CASTSSGNNQPQHF. The CDR3 DNA sequence: TGTGCCAGTACTTCATCGGGGAACAATCAGCCCCAGCATTTT. The chain couples TRBV6-1 to TRBJ1-5; D gene unclear. Trimming stripped 9 bases from V and 3 bases from J, with 15 bases between. The germline V gene has CDR1 MNHNS and CDR2 SASEGT. This CDR3 region has 14 residues.

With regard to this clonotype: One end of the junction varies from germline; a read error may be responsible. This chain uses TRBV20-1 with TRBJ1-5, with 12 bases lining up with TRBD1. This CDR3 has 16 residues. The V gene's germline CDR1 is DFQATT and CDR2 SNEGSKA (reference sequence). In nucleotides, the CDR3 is TGCAGTGCCACGGGACAGGGGGCTCGTAGCAATCAGCCCCGGCATTTT. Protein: CSATGQGARSNQPRHF.

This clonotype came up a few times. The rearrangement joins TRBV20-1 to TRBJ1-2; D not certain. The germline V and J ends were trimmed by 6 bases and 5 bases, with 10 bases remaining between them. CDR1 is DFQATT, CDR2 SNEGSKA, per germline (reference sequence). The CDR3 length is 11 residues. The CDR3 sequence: CSARMGYGYTF. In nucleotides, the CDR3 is TGCAGTGCGAGAATGGGTTATGGCTACACCTTC.

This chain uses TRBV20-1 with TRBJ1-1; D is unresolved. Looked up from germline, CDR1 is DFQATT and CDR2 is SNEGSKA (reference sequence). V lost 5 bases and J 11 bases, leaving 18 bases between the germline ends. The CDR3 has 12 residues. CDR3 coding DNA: TGCAGTGCTCGCACAAACACGGTAGGCGCTTTCTTT. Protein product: CSARTNTVGAFF.

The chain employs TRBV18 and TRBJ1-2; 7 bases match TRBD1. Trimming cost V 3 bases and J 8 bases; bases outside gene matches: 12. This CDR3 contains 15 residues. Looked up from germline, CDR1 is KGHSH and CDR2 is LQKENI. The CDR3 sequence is CASSPELSTGSGYTF. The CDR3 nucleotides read TGTGCCAGCTCACCGGAACTGTCGACAGGGAGCGGCTACACCTTC.

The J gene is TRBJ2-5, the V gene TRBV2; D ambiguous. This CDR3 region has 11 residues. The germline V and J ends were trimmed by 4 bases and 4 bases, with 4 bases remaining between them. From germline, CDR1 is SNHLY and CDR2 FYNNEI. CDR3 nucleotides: TGTGCCAGCAGTGTCGGAGAGACCCAGTACTTC. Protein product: CASSVGETQYF. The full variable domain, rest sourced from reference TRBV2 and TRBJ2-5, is EPEVTQTPSHQVTQMGQEVILRCVPISNHLYFYWYRQILGQKVEFLVSFYNNEISEKSEIFDDQFSVERPDGSNFTLKIRSTKLEDSAMYFCASSVGETQYFGPGTRLLVL.

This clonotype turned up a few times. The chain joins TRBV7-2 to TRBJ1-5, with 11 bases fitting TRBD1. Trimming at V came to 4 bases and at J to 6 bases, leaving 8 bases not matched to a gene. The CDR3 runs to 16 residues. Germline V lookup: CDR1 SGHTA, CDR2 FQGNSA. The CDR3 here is CASSSADRGPGQPQHF. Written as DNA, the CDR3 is TGTGCCAGCAGCTCAGCGGACAGGGGGCCGGGTCAGCCCCAGCATTTT.

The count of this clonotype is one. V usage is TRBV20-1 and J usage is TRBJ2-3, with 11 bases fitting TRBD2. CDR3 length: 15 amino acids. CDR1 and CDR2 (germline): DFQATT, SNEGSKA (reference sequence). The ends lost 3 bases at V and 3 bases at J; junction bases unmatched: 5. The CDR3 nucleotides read TGCAGTGCTAGGGGTAGCGGGAGGGGAACAGATACGCAGTATTTT. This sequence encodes CSARGSGRGTDTQYF.